Described below is a single T cell receptor (beta chain) sequence and its context. Amplification used 60 Vbeta primers and 13 Jbeta primers. Assay used: immunoSEQ multiplex PCR; TCRdb lists only in-frame clones, some missing. The table records about 200,000 clones, 70% to 80% of them present only once. The data stem from a study of cytomegalovirus exposure and HLA in healthy donors. The CDR3 spans 14 residues. CDR1 SGHTA and CDR2 FQGTGA come from the germline V gene. V shed 4 bases and J shed 3 bases, with 13 bases lying between them. Sequencing was performed on PBMCs. The chain carries TRBV7-3 and TRBJ2-7, with D maybe TRBD2 (7 bases). The receptor was derived from a male donor in good health and CMV-seropositive. The CDR3 spells CASSSGGAHYEQYF. CDR3 nucleotides: TGTGCCAGCAGCTCGGGGGGCGCCCACTACGAGCAGTACTTC.